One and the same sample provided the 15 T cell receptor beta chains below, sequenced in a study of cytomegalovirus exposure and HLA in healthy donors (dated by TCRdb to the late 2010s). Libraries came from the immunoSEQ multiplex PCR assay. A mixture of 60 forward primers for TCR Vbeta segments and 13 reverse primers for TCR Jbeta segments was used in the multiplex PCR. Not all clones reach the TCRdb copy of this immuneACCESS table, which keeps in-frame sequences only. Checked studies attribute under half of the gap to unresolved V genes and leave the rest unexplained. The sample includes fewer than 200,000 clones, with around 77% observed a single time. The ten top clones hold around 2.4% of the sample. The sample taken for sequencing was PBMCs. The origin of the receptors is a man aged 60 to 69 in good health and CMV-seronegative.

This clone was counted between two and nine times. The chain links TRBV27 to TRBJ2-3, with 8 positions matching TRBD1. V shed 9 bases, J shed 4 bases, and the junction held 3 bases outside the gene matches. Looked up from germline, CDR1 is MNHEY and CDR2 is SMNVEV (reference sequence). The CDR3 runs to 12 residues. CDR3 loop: CASQGAADTQYF. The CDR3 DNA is TGTGCCAGTCAGGGGGCCGCAGATACGCAGTATTTT.

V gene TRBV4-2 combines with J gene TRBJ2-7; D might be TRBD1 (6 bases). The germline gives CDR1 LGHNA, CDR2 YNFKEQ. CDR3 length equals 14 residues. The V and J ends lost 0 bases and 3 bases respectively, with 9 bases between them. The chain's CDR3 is CASSQDLDSYEQYF. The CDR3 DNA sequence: TGTGCCAGCAGCCAAGATTTGGACAGCTACGAGCAGTACTTC.

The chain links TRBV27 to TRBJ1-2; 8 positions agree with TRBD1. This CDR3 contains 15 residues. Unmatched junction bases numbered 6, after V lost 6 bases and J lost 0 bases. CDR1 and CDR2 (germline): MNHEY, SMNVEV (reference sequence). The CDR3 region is CASRTTGGPNYGYTF. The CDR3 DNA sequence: TGTGCCAGCAGGACAACAGGGGGACCTAACTATGGCTACACCTTC.

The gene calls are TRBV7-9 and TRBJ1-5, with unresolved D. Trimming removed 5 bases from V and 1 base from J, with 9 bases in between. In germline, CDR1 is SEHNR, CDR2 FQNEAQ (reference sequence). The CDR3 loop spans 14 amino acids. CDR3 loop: CASSPHGSNQPQHF. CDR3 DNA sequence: TGTGCCAGCAGCCCCCACGGGAGCAATCAGCCCCAGCATTTT.

The DNA of the CDR3 is TGTGCCAGCAGGTCCAACCACCTCGCGACAGATACGCAGTATTTT. It is translated as CASRSNHLATDTQYF. The V and J genes are TRBV7-3 and TRBJ2-3; D unresolved. V dropped 6 bases and J dropped 3 bases, with 16 bases sitting between them. CDR3 length: 15 residues. From germline, CDR1 is SGHTA and CDR2 FQGTGA.

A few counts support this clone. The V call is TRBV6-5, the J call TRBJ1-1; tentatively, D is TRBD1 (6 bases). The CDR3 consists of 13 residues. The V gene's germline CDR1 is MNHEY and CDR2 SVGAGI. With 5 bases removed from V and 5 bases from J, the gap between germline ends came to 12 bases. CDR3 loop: CASSEGDRTEAFF. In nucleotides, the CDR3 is TGTGCCAGCAGTGAAGGTGACAGGACTGAAGCTTTCTTT.

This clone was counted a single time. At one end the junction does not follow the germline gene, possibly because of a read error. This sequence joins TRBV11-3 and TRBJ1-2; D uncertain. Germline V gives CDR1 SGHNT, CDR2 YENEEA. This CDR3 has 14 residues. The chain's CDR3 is CASSPTLREAGYPF. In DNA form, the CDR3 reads TGTGCCAGCAGCCCCACCCTGAGGGAGGCTGGCTACCCCTTC.

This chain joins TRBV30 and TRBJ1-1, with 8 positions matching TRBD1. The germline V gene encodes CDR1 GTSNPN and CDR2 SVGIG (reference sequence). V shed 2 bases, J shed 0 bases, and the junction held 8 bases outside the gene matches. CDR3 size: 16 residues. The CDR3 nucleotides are TGTGCCTGGAGTCAAGGGACAGGAAGATTGAACACTGAAGCTTTCTTT. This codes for CAWSQGTGRLNTEAFF.

The CDR3 protein is CASSLFRGRNEQFF. In DNA form, the CDR3 reads TGTGCCAGCAGTTTATTCCGGGGGAGGAATGAGCAGTTCTTC. The V call is TRBV27, the J call TRBJ2-1, with D perhaps TRBD2 (6 bases). V was clipped by 1 base and J by 7 bases, with 11 bases between them. Germline-derived CDR1 and CDR2 are MNHEY and SMNVEV (reference sequence). The CDR3 extends over 14 amino acids.

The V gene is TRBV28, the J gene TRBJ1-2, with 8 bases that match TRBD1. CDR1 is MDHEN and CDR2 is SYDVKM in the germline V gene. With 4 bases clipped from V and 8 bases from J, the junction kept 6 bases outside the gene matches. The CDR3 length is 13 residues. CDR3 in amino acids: CASSWDRTQGYTF. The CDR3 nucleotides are TGTGCCAGCAGTTGGGACAGGACTCAAGGCTACACCTTC.

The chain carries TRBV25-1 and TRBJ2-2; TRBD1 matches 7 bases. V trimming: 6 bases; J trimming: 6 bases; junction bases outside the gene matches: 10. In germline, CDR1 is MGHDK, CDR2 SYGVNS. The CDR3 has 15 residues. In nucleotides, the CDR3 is TGTGCCAGCAGCCACCCAAGGACAGGCCCCGGGGAGCTGTTTTTT. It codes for CASSHPRTGPGELFF.

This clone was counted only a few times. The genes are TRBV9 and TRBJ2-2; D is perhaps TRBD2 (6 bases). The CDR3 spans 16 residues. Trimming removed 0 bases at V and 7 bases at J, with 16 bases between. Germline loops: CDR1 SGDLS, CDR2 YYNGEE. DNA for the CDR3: TGTGCCAGCAGCGTAGAGGGTCTAGCGATTGGCGGGGAGCTGTTTTTT. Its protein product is CASSVEGLAIGGELFF.

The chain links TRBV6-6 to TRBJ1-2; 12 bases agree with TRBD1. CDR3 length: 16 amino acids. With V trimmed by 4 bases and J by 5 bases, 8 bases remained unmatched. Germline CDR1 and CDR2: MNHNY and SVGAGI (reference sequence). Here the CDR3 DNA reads TGTGCCAGCAGTTTCGGGACAGGGGGCGCGGGGTATGGCTACACCTTC. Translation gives CASSFGTGGAGYGYTF.

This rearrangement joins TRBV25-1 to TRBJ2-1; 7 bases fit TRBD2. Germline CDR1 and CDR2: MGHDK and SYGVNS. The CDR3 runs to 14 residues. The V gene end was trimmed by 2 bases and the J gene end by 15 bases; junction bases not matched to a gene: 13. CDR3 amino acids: CASSEESEAGERFF. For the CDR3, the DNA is TGTGCCAGCAGTGAAGAAAGTGAGGCGGGAGAGAGGTTCTTC.

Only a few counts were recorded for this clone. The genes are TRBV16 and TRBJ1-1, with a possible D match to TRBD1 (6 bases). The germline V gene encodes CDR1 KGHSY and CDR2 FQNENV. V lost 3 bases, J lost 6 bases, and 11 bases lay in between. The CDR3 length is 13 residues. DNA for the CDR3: TGTGCCAGCAGCCAGGGGGCAGGATCTGAAGCTTTCTTT. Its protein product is CASSQGAGSEAFF.